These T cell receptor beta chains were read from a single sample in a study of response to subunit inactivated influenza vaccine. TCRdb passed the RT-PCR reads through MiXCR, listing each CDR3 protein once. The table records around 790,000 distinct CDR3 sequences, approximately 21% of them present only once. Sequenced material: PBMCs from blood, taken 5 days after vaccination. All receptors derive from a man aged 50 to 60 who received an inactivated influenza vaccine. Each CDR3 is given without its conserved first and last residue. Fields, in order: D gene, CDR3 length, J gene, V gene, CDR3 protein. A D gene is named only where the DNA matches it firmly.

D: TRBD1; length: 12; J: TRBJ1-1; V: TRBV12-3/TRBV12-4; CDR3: ASRPTGENTEAF
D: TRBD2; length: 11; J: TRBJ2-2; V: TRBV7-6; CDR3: ASSPSGIGELF
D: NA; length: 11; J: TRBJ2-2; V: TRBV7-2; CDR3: ASSLLVTGELF
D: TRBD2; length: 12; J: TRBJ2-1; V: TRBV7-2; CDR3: ASSLVGRGNEQF
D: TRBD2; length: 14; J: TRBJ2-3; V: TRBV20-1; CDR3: SARDNPSGNTDTQY
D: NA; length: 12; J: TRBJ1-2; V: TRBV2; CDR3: ASSEGRTTGGYT
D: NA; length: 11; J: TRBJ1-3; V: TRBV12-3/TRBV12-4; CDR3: ASFGQSGNTIY
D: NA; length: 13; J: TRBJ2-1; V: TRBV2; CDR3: ASSALGNGMGEQF
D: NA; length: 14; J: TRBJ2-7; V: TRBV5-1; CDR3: ASSSYPFSSGDEQY
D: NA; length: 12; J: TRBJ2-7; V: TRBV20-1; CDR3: SARDLLAAGEQY
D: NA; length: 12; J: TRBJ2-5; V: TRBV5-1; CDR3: ASGTGRTQETQY
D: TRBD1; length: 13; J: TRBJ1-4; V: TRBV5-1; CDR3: ASSVGQGRFEKLF
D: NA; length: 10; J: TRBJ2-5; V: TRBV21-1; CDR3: ASSKVKETQY
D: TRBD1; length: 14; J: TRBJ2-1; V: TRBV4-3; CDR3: ASSQGQGFGVDEQF
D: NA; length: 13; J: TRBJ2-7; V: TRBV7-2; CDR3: ASSSYSRGAYEQY
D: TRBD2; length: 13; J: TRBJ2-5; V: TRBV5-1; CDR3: ASSLDPGGEKTQY
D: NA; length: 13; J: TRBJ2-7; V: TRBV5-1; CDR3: ASSLEGLTFYEQY